This paragraph reports one TCR beta chain. This clone's antigen is unknown. Base qualities were left out, and no much larger clone turns up one base away. The data are from a study of shared clonotypes between healthy human individuals (dated by TCRdb to 2018 to 2021). Regarding the study in general: Three men and a couple of women, aged 18 to 49 years, made up the cohort. For each donor, three plates each were used for CD4 naive and CD4 memory, two plates were used for CD8 naive, and one plate was used for CD8 memory. To estimate repertoire size and how much clonotypes are shared between individuals, the study performed deep sequencing of blood TCR repertoires from a few healthy adults. To increase sequencing depth and limit assay-specific biases, TCR repertoire library preparation and sequencing were carried out by different laboratories using diverse techniques. Leukapheresis yielded between about 0.94 and 9 billion PBMCs per donor.

The donors were healthy, HIV-negative adults with no recently reported acute infections or vaccinations. Every donor was a Caucasian adult living in Nashville, Tennessee, USA. Magnetic negative selection was used to enrich CD4+ T cells, after which naive cells were positively selected on CD45RA and the negative fraction became the memory subset. Blood was collected by leukapheresis, and PBMCs were isolated by Ficoll-Histopaque density gradient centrifugation and then cryopreserved in liquid nitrogen vapor phase. Analytical flow cytometry was used to check the purity and quantity of every magnetically sorted T cell population. From each sorted fraction, genomic DNA was isolated and quantified by UV absorbance on a Nanodrop 2000c. Overall study outcomes, separate from this receptor: Larger estimated clonotype richness was generally found for naive subsets than for memory subsets. Clonotypes shared by all four sorted-subset donors showed higher generation probabilities than non-shared clonotypes. Based on pairwise subsampling, the degree of clonotype sharing among donors was expected to be affected by sequencing depth. Across a handful of donors, approximately 4.9% of naive CD4, roughly 3.4% of naive CD8, under 2.5% of memory CD4, and around 0.4% of memory CD8 clonotypes were shared. Because the study included a small number of donors, the genetic and exposure-history diversity represented was limited. Even with the large sequencing depth, rarefaction of the sorted-subset datasets indicated that sequencing was incomplete. Sampling was restricted to blood, and TCR repertoires in tissue are likely to differ from TCR repertoires in blood.

V is pared back by 4 bases and J by 4 bases, with 17 bases lying between the germline termini. The CDR1 and CDR2 encoded by the germline V gene (reference sequence) are SGHKS and YYEKEE. The CDR3 has 15 amino acids, counting the end cysteine and phenylalanine. The CDR3 DNA has 45 bases and is translated from base 1. Using the deep immunoSEQ assay, TCR CDR3 regions were amplified from genomic DNA by multiplex PCR. For each cell subset, the extracted genomic DNA was distributed evenly across all wells of several immunoSEQ 96-well plates, and each plate served as one replicate. For sorted subsets, each replicate PCR was loaded with approximately 200 ng genomic DNA, equivalent to 25,000 to 35,000 T cell genomes. Purified libraries were measured with a Qubit 3.0 fluorometer, size-checked on a Bioanalyzer 2100, and measured again with the KAPA Library Quantification kit. Every immunoSEQ 96-well plate was sequenced on a dedicated single-read 150-cycle Illumina NextSeq 550 flow cell. The authors processed their data as follows. Because the immunoSEQ output held only junctional sequences and lacked quality scores, the filtering could not match the filtering applied to full-length reads. To assign V/J genes and CDR3, sequences were annotated using PyIR, a Python wrapper for IgBLAST v1.9, with IMGT germline references. Reads with weak V/J assignments (E-value above 1e-6), missing CDR3, stop codons, out-of-frame junctions, or ambiguous translated residues were removed. V3J clonotypes were defined as sequences sharing an identical inferred V gene, J gene, and CDR3 amino acid sequence. Percentage overlap between repertoires was computed as shared unique clonotypes divided by the size of the smaller repertoire. Repertoire richness was assessed with RTK rarefaction, the Chao1 estimator, and Recon v2.1 estimates of unobserved clonotypes. Generation probabilities for all TCRbeta clonotypes obtained by the gDNA method from a handful of donors were computed using OLGA. Sourced from immuneACCESS, this table was stored by TCRdb with only in-frame sequences that have V and J called. A share of the clones is absent; for the studies checked, an unresolved V gene accounts for under half, and the remainder has no known explanation. V, J and clone size derive from that table, while D and trimming were established from the DNA sequence. In this sample the table shows approximately 1,500,000 clones, roughly 95% of which occur a single time. Clones ranked in the top ten supply 1.2% of the sample.

The chain is encoded by TRBV5-5 joined to TRBJ2-5; the D region possibly corresponds to TRBD1 (6 bases align). This clonotype originated in a man aged 25 to 45 in good health. The sequencing sample was made of naive CD4+ T cells sorted from blood. The sample's cell subset or site label, in plain terms: CD45RA+ positively selected. The DNA is as follows: TGTGCCAGCAGCCGAGCCCAGGGCAGGGGAGAGACCCAGTACTTC. The encoded protein is CASSRAQGRGETQYF.